Following are 13 T cell receptor beta chains from one sample sequenced in a study of blood T cells in healthy people across ages. With a J-beta primer mix and a sample-barcoded 5' primer, a second PCR ran 7 to 11 cycles. TCRdb processed the 5' RACE reads anew with MiXCR; each CDR3 protein has one entry. The table has about 1 million distinct CDR3 sequences, 35% to 50% seen once. Specimen: blood. These receptors all come from a woman aged 60-75 years in good health.

This chain connects TRBV6-1 to TRBJ2-1; D uncertain. The V end lost 7 bases, the J end lost 9 bases, and 16 bases lay between the germline ends. The germline gives CDR1 MNHNS, CDR2 SASEGT. There are 13 residues in the CDR3. CDR3 DNA: TGTGCCAGCATTGGTTCTATGCGCATTGAGCAGTTCTTC. Amino acids: CASIGSMRIEQFF.

This clonotype was detected only a few times. This sequence joins TRBV12-3 or TRBV12-4 and TRBJ2-5; 10 bases align to TRBD2. The CDR3 runs to 15 residues. The V segment lost 3 bases and the J segment 11 bases; nucleotides outside the gene matches: 12. CDR3: CASSFRASGSAEQYF. For the CDR3, the DNA is TGTGCCAGCAGTTTTAGGGCTAGCGGGAGTGCTGAGCAGTACTTC.

The V gene is TRBV6-4, the J gene TRBJ1-1; TRBD1 agrees at 9 bases. V lost 6 bases to trimming and J lost 4 bases; unmatched junction nucleotides: 6. Looked up from germline, CDR1 is MRHNA and CDR2 is SNTAGT. The CDR3 has 14 amino acids. CDR3 coding DNA: TGTGCCAGCAGGGAGACAGGGGGGAGCACTGAAGCTTTCTTT. Its translation: CASRETGGSTEAFF.

J is TRBJ2-1 and V is TRBV29-1, with a possible D match to TRBD2 (6 bases). The CDR3 has 14 residues. Trimming removed 4 bases at V and 0 bases at J, with 10 bases between. Germline V gives CDR1 SQVTM, CDR2 ANQGSEA. In nucleotides, the CDR3 is TGCAGCGTTGGCGGGGTGAGCTCCTACAATGAGCAGTTCTTC. Translated: CSVGGVSSYNEQFF.

This clonotype was counted only a few times. This rearrangement joins TRBV9 to TRBJ2-7, with TRBD2 matching over 12 bases. Germline V gene sequence: CDR1 SGDLS, CDR2 YYNGEE. The CDR3 loop spans 14 amino acids. V dropped 4 bases and J dropped 5; count of bases not matched to a gene: 4. The CDR3 DNA is TGTGCCAGCAGCCCTTGGACTAGCGGGGACGAGCAGTACTTC. This sequence encodes CASSPWTSGDEQYF.

On this clonotype: The junction departs from germline at one end; a sequencing error may be responsible. The chain combines TRBV30 with TRBJ1-2, with D uncertain. Germline CDR1 and CDR2: GTSNPN and SVGIG (reference sequence). This CDR3 has 8 residues. Here the CDR3 DNA reads TGCGCCTGGAATGGCTACACCTTC. Encoded protein: CAWNGYTF.

V and J are TRBV9 and TRBJ2-7; perhaps TRBD1 as D (5 bases). This CDR3 comprises 14 residues. The V gene lost 0 bases and the J gene lost 1 base, with 8 bases spanning the gap. Germline V lookup: CDR1 SGDLS, CDR2 YYNGEE. For the CDR3, the DNA is TGTGCCAGCAGCGTAGGGGGCATTTCCTACGAGCAGTACTTC. Amino acid sequence: CASSVGGISYEQYF. Full variable domain (rest looked up from reference TRBV9 and TRBJ2-7): DSGVTQTPKHLITATGQRVTLRCSPRSGDLSVYWYQQSLDQGLQFLIQYYNGEERAKGNILERFSAQQFPDLHSELNLSSLELGDSALYFCASSVGGISYEQYFGPGTRLTVT.

The chain couples TRBV6-1 to TRBJ2-2; TRBD2 might be the D (5 bases). This CDR3 has 16 amino acids. Germline V CDR1 and CDR2: MNHNS, SASEGT. Between the trimmed V and J ends, which lost 9 bases and 4 bases, there was a span of 21 bases. CDR3 coding DNA: TGTGCCAGAAGCCCCCGGGCGGGCTTGAGCACCGGGGAGCTGTTTTTT. Translated: CARSPRAGLSTGELFF.

This clonotype was seen a handful of times. The genes are TRBV27 and TRBJ2-6, with D possibly TRBD1 on 6 matching bases. From germline, CDR1 is MNHEY and CDR2 SMNVEV (reference sequence). Between the trimmed V and J ends, which lost 3 bases and 4 bases, there was a span of 19 bases. There are 18 residues in the CDR3. The DNA of the CDR3 is TGTGCCAGCAGTTTGGGGCGGACAGCTTCCCCGGGGGCCAACGTCCTGACTTTC. It translates to CASSLGRTASPGANVLTF.

This clonotype was detected once. The chain combines TRBV29-1 with TRBJ2-2; the D gene is possibly TRBD1 (6 bases). The CDR3 covers 13 residues. V was trimmed by 5 bases and J by 0 bases, leaving 7 bases between them. Germline V gene data show CDR1 as SQVTM and CDR2 as ANQGSEA. The CDR3 is CSVRTANTGELFF. The CDR3 DNA reads as TGCAGCGTTAGGACAGCGAACACCGGGGAGCTGTTTTTT.

In its sample, this clonotype was seen once. The chain joins TRBV4-1 to TRBJ2-4; 9 bases map to TRBD2. The germline V gene encodes CDR1 MGHRA and CDR2 YSYEKL. The CDR3 is 14 amino acids. V lost 4 bases and J lost 8; bases outside the gene matches: 6. The DNA of the CDR3 is TGCGCCAGCAGCCGGACTAGCGCTCCCCACATTCAGTACTTC. This sequence encodes CASSRTSAPHIQYF.

This clonotype was seen ten or more times. The V and J genes are TRBV3-1 and TRBJ2-7, with 9 bases matching TRBD2. The CDR3 contains 13 residues. The trim removed 6 bases at V and 5 bases at J, leaving 5 bases unmatched. CDR1 is LGHDT and CDR2 is YNNKEL in the germline V gene (reference sequence). The CDR3 DNA reads TGTGCCAGCAGTCGTAGCGGGAGAGACGAGCAGTACTTC. Encoded protein: CASSRSGRDEQYF.

V is TRBV29-1 and J is TRBJ1-5, with TRBD1 as a possible D gene (6 bases). V gave up 4 bases and J gave up 2 bases, with 15 bases separating them. The germline V gene has CDR1 SQVTM and CDR2 ANQGSEA. CDR3 size: 15 residues. The CDR3: CSVALTGMGNQPQHF. CDR3 nucleotides: TGCAGCGTTGCGCTAACAGGGATGGGCAATCAGCCCCAGCATTTT. Drawing the rest from reference TRBV29-1 and TRBJ1-5, the complete variable domain is SAVISQKPSRDICQRGTSLTIQCQVDSQVTMMFWYRQQPGQSLTLIATANQGSEATYESGFVIDKFPISRPNLTFSTLTVSNMSPEDSSIYLCSVALTGMGNQPQHFGDGTRLSIL.